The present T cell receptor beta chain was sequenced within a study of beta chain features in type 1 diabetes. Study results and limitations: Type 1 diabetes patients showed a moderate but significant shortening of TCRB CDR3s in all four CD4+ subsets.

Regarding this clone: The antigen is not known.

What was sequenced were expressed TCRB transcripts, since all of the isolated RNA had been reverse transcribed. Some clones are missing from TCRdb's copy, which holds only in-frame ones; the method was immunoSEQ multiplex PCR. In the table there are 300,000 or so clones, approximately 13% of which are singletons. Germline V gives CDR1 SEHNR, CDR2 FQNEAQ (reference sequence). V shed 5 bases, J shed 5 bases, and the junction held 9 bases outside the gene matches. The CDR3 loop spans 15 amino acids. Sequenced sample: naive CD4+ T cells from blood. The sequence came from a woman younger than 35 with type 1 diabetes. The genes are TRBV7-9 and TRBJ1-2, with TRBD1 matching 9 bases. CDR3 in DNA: TGTGCCAGCAGCCCCCCCGGGACAGGGACGTATGGCTACACCTTC. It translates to CASSPPGTGTYGYTF.